This passage covers 23 T cell receptor beta chains from one sample sequenced in a study of T-cell memory formation after mild COVID-19. TCRdb ran MiXCR on the 5' RACE reads and lists one entry per CDR3 protein. This table has roughly 110,000 distinct CDR3 sequences, 22% appearing once. Source material: PBMCs or a T cell subset sorted from them (not recorded which). These TCRs come from a young man who had mild COVID-19 (a few samples of this study predate the infection). Cell type and time point are not known.

The rearrangement links TRBV7-9 to TRBJ2-1, with D tentatively TRBD1 or TRBD2 (6 bases each). The CDR3 totals 15 residues. The germline CDR1 and CDR2 sequences are SEHNR and FQNEAQ (reference sequence). Trimming took 4 bases from V and 10 from J, leaving 20 bases between them. The CDR3 reads CASSSRGGGPREQFF. The CDR3 region has the DNA TGTGCCAGCAGCTCACGAGGGGGAGGCCCCAGAGAGCAGTTCTTC.

This clonotype appeared a few times. This sequence joins TRBV19 and TRBJ2-1, with 8 bases lining up with TRBD2. CDR1 and CDR2 (germline): LNHDA, SQIVND (reference sequence). The CDR3 loop spans 19 amino acids. The trim removed 2 bases at V and 8 bases at J, leaving 20 bases unmatched. As DNA, the CDR3 is TGTGCCAGTAGTATAACCCCCGTGGACCGATGGACTAGCACCGATGAGCAGTTCTTC. Translating it yields CASSITPVDRWTSTDEQFF.

This clonotype turned up a few times. This sequence joins TRBV2 and TRBJ2-1; 12 bases agree with TRBD2. This CDR3 is 15 amino acids long. V shed 6 bases and J 5 bases; nucleotides not matched to a gene: 5. The germline V gene encodes CDR1 SNHLY and CDR2 FYNNEI. CDR3: CASRTSGGPHNEQFF. For the CDR3, the DNA is TGTGCCAGCAGGACTAGCGGGGGACCGCACAATGAGCAGTTCTTC.

This chain links TRBV6-2 or TRBV6-3 with TRBJ2-1; perhaps TRBD2 as D (6 bases). V was trimmed by 0 bases and J by 12 bases, leaving 9 bases between them. This CDR3 contains 12 residues. Per germline, CDR1 MNHEY and CDR2 SVGEGT. For the CDR3, the DNA is TGTGCCAGCAGTTACTCGGCGGGACCGCAGTTCTTC. It is translated as CASSYSAGPQFF.

This chain uses TRBV28 with TRBJ2-7; 7 positions agree with TRBD2. The CDR3 covers 15 residues. Per germline, CDR1 MDHEN and CDR2 SYDVKM. With 2 bases clipped from V and 4 bases from J, the junction kept 8 bases outside the gene matches. CDR3 bases: TGTGCCAGCAGTTTAGGTCTTGGGGGAGGGTACGAGCAGTACGTC. Translation: CASSLGLGGGYEQYV.

The rearrangement uses TRBV7-9 and TRBJ2-1, with 10 positions matching TRBD1. This CDR3 has 16 amino acids. V gave up 1 base and J gave up 7 bases; unmatched junction bases: 7. The germline V gene encodes CDR1 SEHNR and CDR2 FQNEAQ (reference sequence). This CDR3 reads CASSLGGQGPFNEQFF. The CDR3 DNA sequence: TGTGCCAGCAGCTTAGGGGGACAGGGGCCTTTTAATGAGCAGTTCTTC.

In its sample, this clonotype was seen a few times. The chain joins TRBV5-1 to TRBJ2-7; D is undetermined. The V end lost 2 bases, the J end lost 2 bases, and 11 bases lay between the germline ends. The germline CDR1 and CDR2 sequences are SGHRS and YFSETQ. The CDR3 is 14 residues long. CDR3 amino acids: CASSFRAGAYEQYF. CDR3 sequence (DNA): TGCGCCAGCAGCTTCCGGGCCGGAGCCTACGAGCAGTACTTC.

This clonotype was detected a few times. The chain's CDR3 is CASSFGLARRTQYF. CDR3 nucleotides: TGTGCCAGCAGTTTTGGGCTAGCCCGAAGGACCCAGTACTTC. The rearrangement uses TRBV12-3 or TRBV12-4 and TRBJ2-5, with D perhaps matching TRBD2 (5 bases). V shed 3 bases and J shed 7 bases, with 15 bases lying between them. The CDR3 is made up of 14 amino acids.

This clonotype was detected a few times. The rearrangement uses TRBV7-6 and TRBJ2-7; D uncertain. V was trimmed by 0 bases and J by 1 base, leaving 7 bases between them. Per germline, CDR1 SGHVS and CDR2 FNYEAQ. This CDR3 is built from 14 residues. The CDR3 protein is CASSLATESYEQYF. The CDR3 coding sequence is TGTGCCAGCAGCTTAGCTACAGAATCCTACGAGCAGTACTTC. Together with reference TRBV7-6 and TRBJ2-7, the CDR3 gives the full variable domain: GAGVSQSPRYKVTKRGQDVALRCDPISGHVSLYWYRQALGQGPEFLTYFNYEAQQDKSGLPNDRFSAERPEGSISTLTIQRTEQRDSAMYRCASSLATESYEQYFGPGTRLTVT.

The chain links TRBV5-1 to TRBJ1-5, with 10 bases matching TRBD1. There are 14 residues in the CDR3. Germline CDR1 SGHRS, CDR2 YFSETQ. The V and J ends lost 4 bases and 8 bases, in that order; junction bases with no gene match: 6. CDR3 sequence reads: CASSMTGGTEPQHF. CDR3 bases: TGCGCCAGCAGCATGACAGGGGGCACGGAGCCCCAGCATTTT.

This clonotype has more than one count but fewer than ten. This chain uses TRBV5-5 with TRBJ1-2; the match to TRBD1 covers 9 bases. Germline lookup yields CDR1 SGHKS and CDR2 YYEKEE (reference sequence). Unmatched junction bases numbered 10, after V lost 3 bases and J lost 7 bases. The CDR3 has 15 amino acids. CDR3 nucleotide sequence: TGTGCCAGCAGCTCCCCGGGACAGGGTTTTGGTGGCTACACCTTC. Protein sequence: CASSSPGQGFGGYTF.

The chain couples TRBV2 to TRBJ1-3, with 10 bases aligning to TRBD1. CDR3 size: 15 residues. The V gene's germline CDR1 is SNHLY and CDR2 FYNNEI. The J segment lost 2 bases and the V segment lost 7 bases, leaving 5 bases of the junction unmatched. Written as DNA, the CDR3 is TGTGCCAGCACCGCCGGGACAGGGGCTGGAAACACCATATATTTT. Amino acids: CASTAGTGAGNTIYF.

Only a few counts were recorded for this clonotype. CDR3 loop: CASSAGQGGHNEQFF. The CDR3, as DNA: TGTGCCAGCAGCGCTGGACAGGGGGGACACAATGAGCAGTTCTTC. The chain links TRBV9 to TRBJ2-1; 10 nucleotides match TRBD1. The CDR3 is 15 amino acids. Germline V gene data show CDR1 as SGDLS and CDR2 as YYNGEE. The V and J ends lost 3 bases and 5 bases, in that order; junction bases with no gene match: 5.

This clonotype was detected only a few times. The V and J genes are TRBV5-1 and TRBJ2-1, with D perhaps TRBD1 (6 bases). V lost 0 bases and J 5 bases, leaving 15 bases between the germline ends. CDR3 size: 16 residues. CDR1 and CDR2 from the germline V gene are SGHRS and YFSETQ. CDR3 DNA: TGCGCCAGCAGCTTGGCCCTGGGGGCCTTGGACAATGAGCAGTTCTTC. Protein product: CASSLALGALDNEQFF.

The chain has TRBV6-5 and TRBJ2-7, with TRBD2 matching over 10 bases. This CDR3 has 18 amino acids. The junction had 11 bases not matched to a gene; V was cut back by 3 bases and J by 0 bases. Germline assignment: CDR1 MNHEY and CDR2 SVGAGI. CDR3 in amino acids: CASSYSGGLTPYSYEQYF. The CDR3 DNA sequence: TGTGCCAGCAGTTATAGCGGGGGGTTAACTCCTTACTCCTACGAGCAGTACTTC.

The genes are TRBV4-1 and TRBJ2-4; no firm D call. Germline V lookup: CDR1 MGHRA, CDR2 YSYEKL. The CDR3 is 17 residues long. V lost 2 bases to trimming and J lost 1 base, with 15 bases between them. CDR3 DNA: TGCGCCAGCAGCCAACACCGGCTTACTGGTGCCAAAAACATTCAGTACTTC. It yields the protein CASSQHRLTGAKNIQYF.

The chain has TRBV12-3 or TRBV12-4 and TRBJ2-3, with 7 bases fitting TRBD2. The CDR3 has 14 residues. Trimming removed 7 bases from V and 2 bases from J; junction bases left unmatched: 6. The CDR3 spells CASTAGDHTDTQYF. The CDR3 DNA sequence: TGTGCCAGCACCGCGGGGGACCACACAGATACGCAGTATTTT.

This chain joins TRBV4-3 and TRBJ2-6; weak D call: TRBD1 (5 bases). Trimming cost V 2 bases and J 2 bases, with 13 bases left between them. Germline CDR1 LGHNA, CDR2 YSLEER. The CDR3 has 17 amino acids. The CDR3 nucleotides are TGCGCCAGCAGCCAACGTACCCAGGGTCCTGGGGCCAACGTCCTGACTTTC. Amino acid sequence: CASSQRTQGPGANVLTF.

The sample holds a few counts of this clonotype. This sequence joins TRBV5-1 and TRBJ2-7, with a tentative D call TRBD1 (5 bases). Germline CDR1 reads SGHRS; CDR2 reads YFSETQ. The CDR3 is 15 residues long. V lost 4 bases and J lost 2, with 16 bases in between. The CDR3 coding sequence is TGCGCCAGCAGCCGTAACCCCAGGGCTACCTACGAGCAGTACTTC. Its translation is CASSRNPRATYEQYF.

This clonotype was picked up many times. This chain joins TRBV6-4 and TRBJ2-3; 9 bases match TRBD2. The ends lost 3 bases at V and 2 bases at J; junction bases unmatched: 6. The CDR3 length is 16 residues. In germline, CDR1 is MRHNA, CDR2 SNTAGT. This CDR3 is CASSERAGGPTDTQYF. In DNA, the CDR3 is TGTGCCAGCAGTGAAAGAGCGGGGGGCCCCACAGATACGCAGTATTTT.

This chain joins TRBV24-1 and TRBJ2-3, with 7 bases lining up with TRBD1. The CDR3 contains 15 residues. With V trimmed by 0 bases and J by 3 bases, 2 bases remained unmatched. From germline, CDR1 is KGHDR and CDR2 SFDVKD. This CDR3 reads CATSDLVQGTDTQYF. Here the CDR3 DNA reads TGTGCCACCAGTGATTTGGTACAGGGGACAGATACGCAGTATTTT.

The chain employs TRBV7-8 and TRBJ2-2; D is uncertain. CDR1 and CDR2 from the germline V gene are SGHVS and FQNEAQ. There are 14 residues in the CDR3. V gave up 7 bases and J gave up 0 bases, with 9 bases separating them. This CDR3 is CASIRDPNTGELFF. The DNA of the CDR3 is TGTGCCAGCATAAGGGATCCGAACACCGGGGAGCTGTTTTTT.

The V call is TRBV12-3 or TRBV12-4, the J call TRBJ2-1; the D is unclear. V lost 4 bases and J 6 bases, leaving 7 bases between the germline ends. The CDR3 loop spans 12 amino acids. This CDR3 reads CASSSTINEQFF. DNA of the CDR3: TGTGCCAGCAGTTCAACGATCAATGAGCAGTTCTTC.